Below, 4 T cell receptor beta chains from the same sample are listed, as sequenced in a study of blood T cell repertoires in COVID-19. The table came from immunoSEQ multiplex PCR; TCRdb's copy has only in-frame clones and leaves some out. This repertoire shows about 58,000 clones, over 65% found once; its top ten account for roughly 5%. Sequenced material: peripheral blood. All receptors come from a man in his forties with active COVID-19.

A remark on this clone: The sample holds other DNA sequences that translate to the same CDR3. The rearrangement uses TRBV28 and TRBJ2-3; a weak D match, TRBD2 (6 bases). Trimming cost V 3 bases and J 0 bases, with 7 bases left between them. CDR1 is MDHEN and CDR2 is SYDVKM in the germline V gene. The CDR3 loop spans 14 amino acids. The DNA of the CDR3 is TGTGCCAGCAGTTTGGGGGGTAGCACAGATACGCAGTATTTT. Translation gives CASSLGGSTDTQYF.

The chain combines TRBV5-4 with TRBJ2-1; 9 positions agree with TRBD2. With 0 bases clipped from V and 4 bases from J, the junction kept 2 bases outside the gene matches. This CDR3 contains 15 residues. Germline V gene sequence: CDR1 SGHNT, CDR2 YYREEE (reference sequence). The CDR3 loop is CASSLGREGYNEQFF. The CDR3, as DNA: TGTGCCAGCAGCTTGGGGCGGGAGGGGTACAATGAGCAGTTCTTC.

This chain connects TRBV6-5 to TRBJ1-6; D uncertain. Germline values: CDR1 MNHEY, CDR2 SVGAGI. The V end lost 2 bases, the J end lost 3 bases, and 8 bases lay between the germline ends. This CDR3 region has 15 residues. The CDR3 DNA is TGTGCCAGCAGTTACACGGGAATCTATAATTCACCCCTCCACTTT. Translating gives CASSYTGIYNSPLHF.

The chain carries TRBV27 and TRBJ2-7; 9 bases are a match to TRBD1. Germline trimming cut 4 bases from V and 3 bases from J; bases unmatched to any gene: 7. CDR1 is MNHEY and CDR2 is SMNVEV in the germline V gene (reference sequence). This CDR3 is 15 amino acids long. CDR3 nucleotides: TGTGCCAGCAGTTCGAAGGACAGGGGAGGCTACGAGCAGTACTTC. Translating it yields CASSSKDRGGYEQYF.